This T cell receptor beta chain was captured by sequencing in a study of type 1 regulatory T cells. Study overall: T-allo10 is an in vitro-generated, Tr1-enriched CD4 T cell product specific for alloantigen. Study-wide points: Compared with non-type 1 regulatory T cells, type 1 regulatory T cells showed a more restricted TCR repertoire.

TCRdb reprocessed the reads via MiXCR and lists one record per CDR3 protein. The sample carries 60,000 to 70,000 distinct CDR3 sequences, roughly 49% recorded once. Regarding this clonotype: Its antigen remains unidentified.

The TCR originated in a human donor in good health. The specimen was cultured non-Tr1 T cells, either the whole culture or a sorted T cell fraction (not recorded which).

The CDR3 loop is CATSPGGGGNYGYTF. CDR3 sequence (DNA): TGTGCCACCAGCCCAGGGGGGGGCGGAAACTATGGCTACACCTTC. The rearrangement links TRBV15 to TRBJ1-2; 7 nucleotides agree with TRBD1. V was pared by 5 bases and J by 2 bases, with 8 bases of the junction left unmatched. This CDR3 region has 15 residues. Germline V gene sequence: CDR1 LNHNV, CDR2 YYDKDF (reference sequence).